This TCR beta chain was recorded in a study of vaccination and CD4 T cells after COVID-19. Treatment given: approximately 9-day PBMC culture with coronavirus spike peptide pools or control peptides (ViraFEST assay). From the unexposed donor, CD4+ T cells were collected ahead of the COVID-19 pandemic (2011-2018). The V gene's germline CDR1 is SNHLY and CDR2 FYNNEI. This CDR3 is built from 16 residues. Trimming left V 6 bases short and J 0 bases short, with 17 bases between. Notes on the study in general: A median of approximately 90% of reactive clones, in convalescent patients, became evident only post-vaccination.

This clonotype was seen a few times. Its antigen is unidentified. Cultured CD4+ T cell DNA underwent sequencing with the Oncomine TCR Beta short-read assay. One entry per CDR3 protein results from TCRdb running MiXCR on the PCR reads. The data hold about 5,400 distinct CDR3 sequences, with about 64% observed a single time. Sequenced sample: CD4+ T cells from blood, cultured in vitro. The chain has TRBV2 and TRBJ1-2, with D perhaps matching TRBD1 (6 bases). This sequence was found in a human donor in good health. In DNA form, the CDR3 reads TGTGCCAGCAGCCTTGACGGACAGTTCCCTAACTATGGCTACACCTTC. It translates to CASSLDGQFPNYGYTF.